One sample yielded the 10 T cell receptor beta chains listed below, sequenced in a study of cytomegalovirus exposure and HLA in healthy donors. The PCR contained 60 Vbeta and 13 Jbeta primers. Assay: immunoSEQ multiplex PCR; the TCRdb copy retains only in-frame clones and omits some. Seen here are over 100,000 clones, roughly 80% observed once, and the top ten hold around a fifth. The sequenced sample consisted of PBMCs. The receptors originated from a man younger than 45 in good health and CMV-seropositive.

The chain has TRBV29-1 and TRBJ2-3; D is uncertain. This CDR3 contains 17 residues. Trimming removed 8 bases at V and 2 bases at J, with 26 bases between. In germline, CDR1 is SQVTM, CDR2 ANQGSEA. For the CDR3, the DNA is TGCAGCCCCGGGTGCGGCTTTCCCGCACCAATCACAGATACGCAGTATTTT. Its translation is CSPGCGFPAPITDTQYF.

The chain is built from TRBV25-1 and TRBJ2-5; possible D gene TRBD2, 5 bases. There are 13 residues in the CDR3. Germline loops: CDR1 MGHDK, CDR2 SYGVNS. Trimming removed 4 bases at V and 2 bases at J, with 8 bases between. CDR3 amino acids: CASSAIAQETQYF. CDR3 in DNA: TGTGCCAGCAGTGCAATAGCGCAAGAGACCCAGTACTTC.

The J gene is TRBJ1-4, the V gene TRBV19; D might be TRBD1 (6 bases). Looked up from germline, CDR1 is LNHDA and CDR2 is SQIVND (reference sequence). The CDR3 spans 14 residues. The germline V and J ends were trimmed by 2 bases and 7 bases, with 11 bases remaining between them. Here the CDR3 reads CASSILQGPEKLFF. CDR3 bases: TGTGCCAGTAGTATATTACAGGGCCCTGAAAAACTGTTTTTT. Variable domain in full (rest from reference TRBV19 and TRBJ1-4): DGGITQSPKYLFRKEGQNVTLSCEQNLNHDAMYWYRQDPGQGLRLIYYSQIVNDFQKGDIAEGYSVSREKKESFPLTVTSAQKNPTAFYLCASSILQGPEKLFFGSGTQLSVL.

The chain combines TRBV5-1 with TRBJ2-5; 7 bases line up with TRBD1. V shed 2 bases and J 2 bases; nucleotides not matched to a gene: 6. The CDR3 sequence is 15 residues long. CDR1 SGHRS and CDR2 YFSETQ come from the germline V gene. DNA for the CDR3: TGCGCCAGCAGCTTAATAGGACAGGTTCAAGAGACCCAGTACTTC. Its protein product is CASSLIGQVQETQYF.

This chain joins TRBV6-1 and TRBJ1-2, with D possibly TRBD1 on 5 matching bases. The germline V gene encodes CDR1 MNHNS and CDR2 SASEGT. V was clipped by 5 bases and J by 1 base, with 5 bases between them. The CDR3 runs 12 residues. CDR3 coding DNA: TGTGCCAGCAGTCAGGGTAACTATGGCTACACCTTC. Its protein is CASSQGNYGYTF.

This sequence joins TRBV4-1 and TRBJ2-3; 8 nucleotides agree with TRBD2. CDR3 length: 15 residues. The V segment lost 4 bases and the J segment 13 bases; nucleotides outside the gene matches: 16. Germline V CDR1 and CDR2: MGHRA, YSYEKL. The CDR3 coding sequence is TGCGCCAGCAGCCCGGGGACTAGTCGAGACAGATATAAGTATTTT. This gives the protein CASSPGTSRDRYKYF.

This clone was seen only once. The chain links TRBV29-1 to TRBJ2-5; D gene unclear. Germline values: CDR1 SQVTM, CDR2 ANQGSEA. V was clipped by 4 bases and J by 2 bases, with 5 bases between them. The CDR3 consists of 11 residues. CDR3 bases: TGCAGCGTTGCCAGGCAAGAGACCCAGTACTTC. The encoded protein is CSVARQETQYF.

The gene calls are TRBV6-4 and TRBJ1-1; maybe TRBD1 (6 bases). Between the trimmed V and J ends, which lost 2 bases and 4 bases, there was a span of 11 bases. Germline V lookup: CDR1 MRHNA, CDR2 SNTAGT. The CDR3 is made up of 14 amino acids. The CDR3 here is CASSDRTEATEAFF. CDR3 sequence (DNA): TGTGCCAGCAGTGACCGGACAGAGGCCACTGAAGCTTTCTTT.

The chain carries TRBV20-1 and TRBJ2-1; D may be TRBD2 (6 bases). The CDR3 has 11 amino acids. Germline V gene lookup returns CDR1 DFQATT and CDR2 SNEGSKA (reference sequence). Trimming took 3 bases from V and 10 from J, leaving 10 bases between them. CDR3 sequence: CSARTRGEQFF. CDR3 bases: TGCAGTGCTAGGACTCGGGGGGAGCAGTTCTTC.

The CDR3 spells CASSSREGPDTQYF. The CDR3 DNA follows: TGTGCCAGCAGCTCGCGGGAGGGCCCAGATACGCAGTATTTT. The rearrangement links TRBV5-4 to TRBJ2-3; 9 nucleotides line up with TRBD2. The CDR3 runs to 14 residues. With V trimmed by 3 bases and J by 4 bases, 3 bases remained unmatched. Per the germline V gene, CDR1 is SGHNT and CDR2 is YYREEE (reference sequence).